The source of this T cell receptor (beta chain) is a study of monozygotic twins with inflammatory bowel disease. Findings and caveats of the study: IBD-affected twins scored below their healthy co-twins in TCRbeta diversity (inverse Simpson). The data offered no way to tell different T cell subtypes apart.

cDNA was produced in eight separate reactions per sample. TCRalpha and TCRbeta cDNA went through nested PCRs of approximately 16 and 10 cycles, two in total. TCRdb processed the 5' RACE reads again and assigns one entry to each CDR3 protein, with no DNA. The table for this sample gives 350,000 to 500,000 distinct CDR3 sequences. CDR3 length: 14 residues. The germline CDR1 and CDR2 sequences are KGHDR and SFDVKD. A note on this clonotype: Its specificity is not known.

Sequenced: blood. This chain connects TRBV24-1 to TRBJ2-1; TCRdb names TRBD1, which stays unverified in the absence of DNA. The clonotype was recovered from a human donor with ulcerative colitis or Crohn's disease, or a healthy co-twin of an affected twin (not recorded which). The CDR3 here is CAMTEQGPRDEQFF.